What follows is one TCR beta chain and its context. The sample originates from a study of T cell responses to AZD1222 COVID-19 vaccine. Germline V CDR1 and CDR2: SGHTA, FQGNSA. Trimming shortened V by 8 bases and J by 3 bases, and 9 bases separated the two germline ends. The length of the CDR3 is 12 residues. Method: immunoSEQ multiplex PCR; TCRdb's copy keeps in-frame clones and lacks some. Of approximately 140,000 clones in the sample, 90% to 95% were seen once. This chain connects TRBV7-2 to TRBJ2-3, with unresolved D. The receptor was derived from an adult in good health. The material was peripheral blood, obtained on day 0 of AZD1222 vaccination. CDR3 amino acids: CASGLGTDTQYF. The CDR3 DNA sequence: TGTGCCAGCGGCCTTGGGACAGATACGCAGTATTTT.